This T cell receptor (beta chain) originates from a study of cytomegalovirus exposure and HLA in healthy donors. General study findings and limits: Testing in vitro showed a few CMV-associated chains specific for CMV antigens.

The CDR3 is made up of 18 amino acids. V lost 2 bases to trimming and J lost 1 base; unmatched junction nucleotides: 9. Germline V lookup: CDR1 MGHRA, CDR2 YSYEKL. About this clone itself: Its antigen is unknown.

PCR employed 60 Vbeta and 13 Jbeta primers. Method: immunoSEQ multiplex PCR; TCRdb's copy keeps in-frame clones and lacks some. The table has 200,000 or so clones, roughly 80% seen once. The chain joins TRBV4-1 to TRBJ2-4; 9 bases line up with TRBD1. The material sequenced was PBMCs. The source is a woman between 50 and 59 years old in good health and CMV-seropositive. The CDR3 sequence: CASSQPLGTGLAKNIQYF. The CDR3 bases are TGCGCCAGCAGCCAACCTCTCGGGACAGGGCTCGCCAAAAACATTCAGTACTTC.